These 11 T cell receptor beta chains were all obtained from the same sample, sequenced in a study of T cell responses to AZD1222 COVID-19 vaccine. Here immunoSEQ multiplex PCR was the method, and the copy in TCRdb shows in-frame clones only, minus some. Altogether 60,000 to 90,000 clones are present, 65% to 80% being singletons, with the ten largest covering 25% to 30%. This material consisted of peripheral blood, taken 28 days after the second dose of the MenACWY control vaccine. All receptors derive from an adult who received the MenACWY meningococcal vaccine as a control.

The V gene is TRBV5-6, the J gene TRBJ2-1; 9 bases map to TRBD2. CDR1 and CDR2 from the germline V gene are SGHDT and YYEEEE. The ends lost 5 bases at V and 4 bases at J; junction bases unmatched: 7. The CDR3 length is 15 residues. The CDR3, as DNA: TGTGCCAGCAGTAGAAGACTAGCGGATTACAATGAGCAGTTCTTC. This encodes CASSRRLADYNEQFF.

The chain couples TRBV28 to TRBJ1-6, with 9 bases aligning to TRBD1. Looked up from germline, CDR1 is MDHEN and CDR2 is SYDVKM. V shed 5 bases and J 7 bases; nucleotides not matched to a gene: 3. The CDR3 contains 14 residues. CDR3 nucleotides: TGTGCCAGCAGTCGGGGGACAGGGAATTCACCCCTCCACTTT. Protein sequence: CASSRGTGNSPLHF. The whole variable domain, filled in from reference TRBV28 and TRBJ1-6, reads DVKVTQSSRYLVKRTGEKVFLECVQDMDHENMFWYRQDPGLGLRLIYFSYDVKMKEKGDIPEGYSVSREKKERFSLILESASTNQTSMYLCASSRGTGNSPLHFGNGTRLTVT.

The rearrangement joins TRBV9 to TRBJ2-1; 9 positions agree with TRBD1. The trim removed 0 bases at V and 2 bases at J, leaving 9 bases unmatched. There are 18 residues in the CDR3. Germline assignment: CDR1 SGDLS and CDR2 YYNGEE. CDR3 protein: CASSVEVGRQGAYNEQFF. In DNA form, the CDR3 reads TGTGCCAGCAGCGTAGAGGTTGGGAGACAGGGGGCCTACAATGAGCAGTTCTTC.

The rearrangement links TRBV6-5 to TRBJ1-6; D ambiguous. CDR1 and CDR2 from the germline V gene are MNHEY and SVGAGI. Trimming left V 2 bases short and J 10 bases short, with 12 bases between. The CDR3 sequence is 14 residues long. The CDR3 here is CASSYDFPRSPLHF. CDR3 sequence (DNA): TGTGCCAGCAGTTACGATTTCCCAAGGTCACCCCTCCACTTT.

This chain links TRBV28 with TRBJ2-2; no clear D. With 3 bases removed from V and 5 bases from J, the gap between germline ends came to 4 bases. The CDR3 is 12 amino acids. The germline CDR1 and CDR2 sequences are MDHEN and SYDVKM. CDR3 region: CASSFQTGELFF. In DNA, the CDR3 is TGTGCCAGCAGTTTCCAGACCGGGGAGCTGTTTTTT.

The J gene is TRBJ2-2, the V gene TRBV6-2 or TRBV6-3; 14 positions agree with TRBD2. This CDR3 is 16 amino acids long. CDR1 and CDR2 from the germline V gene are MNHEY and SVGEGT. The V segment lost 4 bases and the J segment 9 bases; nucleotides outside the gene matches: 7. CDR3 DNA sequence: TGTGCCAGCAGTTCTCCCGGGACTAGCGGGGGAAGGGAGCTGTTTTTT. Translating it yields CASSSPGTSGGRELFF.

This sequence joins TRBV19 and TRBJ2-5, with D possibly called TRBD1 or TRBD2 (5 bases each). The V end lost 3 bases, the J end lost 4 bases, and 15 bases lay between the germline ends. From germline, CDR1 is LNHDA and CDR2 SQIVND (reference sequence). This CDR3 spans 15 amino acids. CDR3 nucleotide sequence: TGTGCCAGTAGTATGGGGACGGACCGGGGAGAGACCCAGTACTTC. Amino acid sequence: CASSMGTDRGETQYF. The full variable domain, with the rest looked up from reference TRBV19 and TRBJ2-5, is DGGITQSPKYLFRKEGQNVTLSCEQNLNHDAMYWYRQDPGQGLRLIYYSQIVNDFQKGDIAEGYSVSREKKESFPLTVTSAQKNPTAFYLCASSMGTDRGETQYFGPGTRLLVL.

This chain uses TRBV27 with TRBJ2-1; the D gene is possibly TRBD1 (6 bases). Germline assignment: CDR1 MNHEY and CDR2 SMNVEV (reference sequence). CDR3 length: 14 residues. The V and J ends lost 8 bases and 3 bases respectively, with 14 bases between them. The CDR3 DNA is TGTGCCAGCGGGAGAACAGGGATCTACAATGAGCAGTTCTTC. Its protein is CASGRTGIYNEQFF.

The chain carries TRBV5-5 and TRBJ2-3; 9 bases are a match to TRBD1. The V gene's germline CDR1 is SGHKS and CDR2 YYEKEE (reference sequence). J lost 3 bases, V lost 5 bases, and 7 bases had no gene match. CDR3 size: 15 residues. The CDR3 reads CASRKDRGLTDTQYF. DNA for the CDR3: TGTGCCAGCAGAAAGGACAGGGGCCTGACAGATACGCAGTATTTT.

This clone was observed once. This chain uses TRBV7-9 with TRBJ1-1; D is undetermined. The V and J ends lost 6 bases and 3 bases respectively, with 8 bases between them. The germline V gene encodes CDR1 SEHNR and CDR2 FQNEAQ (reference sequence). This CDR3 comprises 12 residues. The CDR3 DNA reads as TGTGCCAGCAGGTACAGCGACACTGAAGCTTTCTTT. It yields the protein CASRYSDTEAFF.

The chain recombines TRBV6-4 with TRBJ1-6, with D maybe TRBD1 (5 bases). The CDR3 loop spans 12 amino acids. Germline V gene lookup returns CDR1 MRHNA and CDR2 SNTAGT. V lost 5 bases, J lost 13 bases, and 12 bases lay in between. The CDR3 here is CASSRGNGPLHF. The CDR3, as DNA: TGTGCCAGCAGTAGGGGCAACGGTCCCCTCCACTTT.